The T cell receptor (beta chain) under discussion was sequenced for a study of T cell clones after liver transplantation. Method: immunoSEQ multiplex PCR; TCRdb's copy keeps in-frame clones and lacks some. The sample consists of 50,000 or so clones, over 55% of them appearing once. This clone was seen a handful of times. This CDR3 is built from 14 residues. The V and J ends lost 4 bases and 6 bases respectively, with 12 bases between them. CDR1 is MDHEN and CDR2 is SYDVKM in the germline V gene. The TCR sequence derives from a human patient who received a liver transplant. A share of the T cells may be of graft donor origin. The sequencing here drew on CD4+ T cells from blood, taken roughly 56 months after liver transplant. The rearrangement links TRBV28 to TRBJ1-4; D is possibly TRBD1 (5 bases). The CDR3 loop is CASSSSGGDEKLFF. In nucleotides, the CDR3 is TGTGCCAGCAGTTCCTCGGGGGGGGATGAAAAACTGTTTTTT.